Below are 32 T cell receptor beta chains sequenced from a single sample in a study of shared clonotypes between healthy human individuals. CD45RO-negative CD8 cells positively selected for CCR7 made up the naive population, which excluded terminally differentiated effector memory CD45RA+ cells. This table comes from immunoSEQ multiplex PCR, and its TCRdb copy is limited to in-frame clones, with some not included. Of more than 600,000 clones listed, 90% to 95% are singletons. Sequenced sample: naive CD8+ T cells sorted from blood. The receptors originated from a man aged 25 to 45 in good health.

CDR3 in DNA: TGTGCCAGCAGCTCGTTTGGGGGAACGGAGACCCAGTACTTC. Encoded protein: CASSSFGGTETQYF. The gene calls are TRBV7-9 and TRBJ2-5; the D call may be TRBD1 or TRBD2 (5 bases each). Looked up from germline, CDR1 is SEHNR and CDR2 is FQNEAQ (reference sequence). Trimming pared 4 bases from V and 5 bases from J, leaving 14 bases between. The CDR3 runs to 14 residues.

V and J are TRBV19 and TRBJ2-5; D remains unclear. This CDR3 spans 10 amino acids. V was shortened by 5 bases and J by 4 bases, with 2 bases between the two germline ends. Germline CDR1 LNHDA, CDR2 SQIVND (reference sequence). CDR3 loop: CASSAETQYF. The CDR3 bases are TGTGCCAGTAGTGCAGAGACCCAGTACTTC. Full variable domain (outside the CDR3, taken from reference TRBV19 and TRBJ2-5): DGGITQSPKYLFRKEGQNVTLSCEQNLNHDAMYWYRQDPGQGLRLIYYSQIVNDFQKGDIAEGYSVSREKKESFPLTVTSAQKNPTAFYLCASSAETQYFGPGTRLLVL.

The chain is built from TRBV11-2 and TRBJ2-7, with 8 bases lining up with TRBD2. Germline V gene lookup returns CDR1 SGHAT and CDR2 FQNNGV. This CDR3 is 13 amino acids long. After removal of 7 bases from V and 2 bases from J, the junction contained 4 bases not matched to a gene. This chain's CDR3 is CASTAGGTYEQYF. CDR3 sequence (DNA): TGTGCCAGCACCGCGGGGGGCACCTACGAGCAGTACTTC.

V usage is TRBV19 and J usage is TRBJ2-1, with TRBD1 identical over 10 bases. The CDR3 is 16 amino acids. V was pared by 6 bases and J by 6 bases, with 11 bases of the junction left unmatched. Germline V CDR1 and CDR2: LNHDA, SQIVND (reference sequence). The CDR3 DNA follows: TGTGCCAGTAGCCGGCGACCGGGACAGGGGTTCAATGAGCAGTTCTTC. This gives the protein CASSRRPGQGFNEQFF. The full variable domain, completed using reference TRBV19 and TRBJ2-1, is DGGITQSPKYLFRKEGQNVTLSCEQNLNHDAMYWYRQDPGQGLRLIYYSQIVNDFQKGDIAEGYSVSREKKESFPLTVTSAQKNPTAFYLCASSRRPGQGFNEQFFGPGTRLTVL.

This rearrangement joins TRBV4-3 to TRBJ2-5; D is unclear. The CDR3 is 13 residues long. The V gene's germline CDR1 is LGHNA and CDR2 YSLEER. Between the trimmed V and J ends, which lost 0 bases and 5 bases, there was a span of 7 bases. Here the CDR3 DNA reads TGCGCCAGCAGCCAAGATGGGTGGGAGACCCAGTACTTC. Encoded protein: CASSQDGWETQYF.

Points on this clone: The same CDR3 can be traced to other DNA sequences in this sample. The chain links TRBV19 to TRBJ2-7, with D unclear. The V end was cut by 4 bases, the J end by 4 bases, with 5 bases between. The germline CDR1 and CDR2 sequences are LNHDA and SQIVND (reference sequence). The CDR3 has 11 residues. The CDR3 DNA reads TGTGCCAGTAGTAAAGGATACGAGCAGTACTTC. Encoded protein: CASSKGYEQYF. The complete variable domain, with remaining parts taken from reference TRBV19 and TRBJ2-7, reads DGGITQSPKYLFRKEGQNVTLSCEQNLNHDAMYWYRQDPGQGLRLIYYSQIVNDFQKGDIAEGYSVSREKKESFPLTVTSAQKNPTAFYLCASSKGYEQYFGPGTRLTVT.

On this clone: Other DNA sequences in the same sample also yield this CDR3. This chain joins TRBV20-1 and TRBJ2-3; no clear D. In germline, CDR1 is DFQATT, CDR2 SNEGSKA (reference sequence). Trimming pared 5 bases from V and 5 bases from J, leaving 8 bases between. The CDR3 has 11 amino acids. The CDR3 loop reads CSAHLLDTQYF. The DNA of the CDR3 is TGCAGTGCTCACCTCCTAGATACGCAGTATTTT.

The V gene is TRBV10-3, the J gene TRBJ1-2; TRBD1 agrees at 10 bases. The CDR3 is 15 amino acids. Germline V lookup: CDR1 ENHRY, CDR2 SYGVKD. Trimming cost V 6 bases and J 5 bases; bases outside gene matches: 9. CDR3 loop: CAISGPGTGEYGYTF. The CDR3 region has the DNA TGTGCCATCAGCGGTCCCGGGACAGGGGAGTATGGCTACACCTTC.

The chain uses TRBV15 and TRBJ1-4; D not resolved. Trimming removed 2 bases from V and 0 bases from J, with 10 bases in between. CDR1 and CDR2 from the germline V gene are LNHNV and YYDKDF (reference sequence). This CDR3 has 16 residues. This CDR3 is CATSRTVTPTNEKLFF. CDR3 nucleotide sequence: TGTGCCACCAGCAGAACTGTGACCCCAACTAATGAAAAACTGTTTTTT.

This chain connects TRBV11-2 to TRBJ2-1; 10 bases align to TRBD2. Germline CDR1 reads SGHAT; CDR2 reads FQNNGV. V lost 1 base, J lost 10 bases, and 10 bases stayed unmatched. The CDR3 totals 16 residues. The CDR3 region has the DNA TGTGCCAGCAGCTTAGCTCCCCTAGCGGGAGTGGCCGAGCAGTTCTTC. It specifies CASSLAPLAGVAEQFF.

J is TRBJ2-1 and V is TRBV11-3; weak D call: TRBD1 (5 bases). Trimming left V 5 bases short and J 0 bases short, with 11 bases between. The CDR3 extends over 15 amino acids. Germline V gene sequence: CDR1 SGHNT, CDR2 YENEEA. In DNA, the CDR3 is TGTGCCAGCAGCCAGGGCCCTAGCTCCTACAATGAGCAGTTCTTC. The encoded protein is CASSQGPSSYNEQFF.

The chain has TRBV14 and TRBJ2-1; TRBD2 agrees at 8 bases. The junction had 15 bases not matched to a gene; V was cut back by 4 bases and J by 1 base. Germline CDR1 and CDR2: SGHDN and FVKESK. The CDR3 is made up of 19 amino acids. This chain's CDR3 is CASSLVGLAGVLSYNEQFF. CDR3 DNA: TGTGCCAGCAGCCTTGTGGGGCTAGCGGGCGTCTTGTCCTACAATGAGCAGTTCTTC. Drawing the rest from reference TRBV14 and TRBJ2-1, the complete variable domain is EAGVTQFPSHSVIEKGQTVTLRCDPISGHDNLYWYRRVMGKEIKFLLHFVKESKQDESGMPNNRFLAERTGGTYSTLKVQPAELEDSGVYFCASSLVGLAGVLSYNEQFFGPGTRLTVL.

The chain links TRBV15 to TRBJ1-1, with 10 bases aligning to TRBD1. The CDR3 contains 14 residues. The V gene's germline CDR1 is LNHNV and CDR2 YYDKDF (reference sequence). J was trimmed by 6 bases and V by 1 base; bases with no gene match: 2. CDR3 protein: CATSRGQGAAEAFF. Written as DNA, the CDR3 is TGTGCCACCAGCAGAGGACAGGGGGCTGCTGAAGCTTTCTTT.

The gene calls are TRBV14 and TRBJ2-7; perhaps D is TRBD1 or TRBD2 (5 bases each). The germline gives CDR1 SGHDN, CDR2 FVKESK. The CDR3 loop spans 14 amino acids. Between the trimmed V and J ends, which lost 4 bases and 3 bases, there was a span of 13 bases. This chain's CDR3 is CASSLRGLNYEQYF. The CDR3 DNA follows: TGTGCCAGCAGCCTCCGGGGCTTAAACTACGAGCAGTACTTC.

This chain links TRBV4-1 with TRBJ2-5; 11 bases fit TRBD2. V shed 1 base and J 1 base; nucleotides not matched to a gene: 8. CDR1 is MGHRA and CDR2 is YSYEKL in the germline V gene. The CDR3 consists of 18 residues. The CDR3 bases are TGCGCCAGCAGCCAAGTCCTAGCGGGAGGTTCGGGCCAAGAGACCCAGTACTTC. It is translated as CASSQVLAGGSGQETQYF.

The chain has TRBV29-1 and TRBJ2-1, with 9 bases aligning to TRBD2. V trimming: 1 base; J trimming: 3 bases; junction bases outside the gene matches: 4. The germline CDR1 and CDR2 sequences are SQVTM and ANQGSEA. CDR3 size: 15 residues. The CDR3 sequence: CSVEGTSEYYNEQFF. The CDR3 nucleotides are TGCAGCGTTGAAGGGACTAGCGAGTACTACAATGAGCAGTTCTTC.

CDR3 protein: CASSQGTSSSYEQYF. In DNA form, the CDR3 reads TGCGCCAGCAGCCAAGGAACTAGCAGCTCCTACGAGCAGTACTTC. This chain uses TRBV4-1 with TRBJ2-7; TRBD2 might be the D (6 bases). The CDR3 sequence is 15 residues long. Trimming took off 1 base at V and 0 bases at J, with 10 bases between the two ends. Germline CDR1 reads MGHRA; CDR2 reads YSYEKL.

The J gene is TRBJ2-1, the V gene TRBV20-1; D ambiguous. From germline, CDR1 is DFQATT and CDR2 SNEGSKA (reference sequence). The ends were cut back, 5 bases at V and 7 bases at J, with 6 bases in the middle. The CDR3 contains 10 residues. The CDR3 nucleotides read TGCAGTGCTCCTAAAAATGAGCAGTTCTTC. Its translation is CSAPKNEQFF.

The chain has TRBV7-2 and TRBJ1-4; D is unresolved. The CDR3 consists of 14 residues. Per germline, CDR1 SGHTA and CDR2 FQGNSA. V shed 1 base and J shed 8 bases, with 11 bases lying between them. The CDR3 sequence is CASSLVGSEEKLFF. The CDR3 DNA reads as TGTGCCAGCAGCTTAGTAGGGAGTGAGGAAAAACTGTTTTTT.

The rearrangement uses TRBV5-4 and TRBJ2-5, with 11 nucleotides matching TRBD2. The CDR3 is 16 amino acids. V was pared by 4 bases and J by 0 bases, with 5 bases of the junction left unmatched. Germline V gives CDR1 SGHNT, CDR2 YYREEE (reference sequence). The CDR3 here is CASSPASGRHQETQYF. For the CDR3, the DNA is TGTGCCAGCAGCCCCGCTAGCGGGAGGCACCAAGAGACCCAGTACTTC.

This clone was seen just once. The chain has TRBV5-6 and TRBJ2-7; D is uncertain. Germline CDR1 SGHDT, CDR2 YYEEEE. The CDR3 is 14 residues long. Trimming cost V 0 bases and J 2 bases, with 9 bases left between them. The CDR3 is CASSLAQFPYEQYF. CDR3 coding DNA: TGTGCCAGCAGCTTGGCGCAGTTCCCCTACGAGCAGTACTTC.

This rearrangement joins TRBV27 to TRBJ2-1, with 9 positions matching TRBD2. After removal of 4 bases from V and 9 bases from J, the junction contained 22 bases not matched to a gene. Germline V CDR1 and CDR2: MNHEY, SMNVEV (reference sequence). The CDR3 totals 19 residues. In DNA form, the CDR3 reads TGTGCCAGCAGTTCCATAGCGGGAGAGGCCCCCCGAGAGTTGGGTGAGCAGTTCTTC. It specifies CASSSIAGEAPRELGEQFF.

This chain connects TRBV6-5 to TRBJ1-2, with TRBD1 matching 7 bases. J lost 8 bases, V lost 9 bases, and 12 bases had no gene match. In germline, CDR1 is MNHEY, CDR2 SVGAGI. The CDR3 totals 13 residues. The CDR3 nucleotides are TGTGCCAGTGCCGACAGGGAGTTCTCCGGCTACACCTTC. Its translation is CASADREFSGYTF.

This clone has only one observation. The rearrangement uses TRBV6-1 and TRBJ2-7; D might be TRBD1 (5 bases). Germline V gene sequence: CDR1 MNHNS, CDR2 SASEGT. Trimming stripped 3 bases from V and 0 bases from J, with 12 bases between. The CDR3 totals 15 residues. CDR3 loop: CASSEQTVSSYEQYF. The CDR3 nucleotides read TGTGCCAGCAGTGAGCAGACAGTGAGCTCCTACGAGCAGTACTTC.

V usage is TRBV12-2 and J usage is TRBJ2-1. TRBV12-2 counts as a pseudogene. CDR3 length equals 18 residues. The CDR3 DNA reads as TGTGCAAGTCGCTCGGACCGACGAAGGTTTCATGAGTACAATGAGCAGTTCTTC. Translated, it gives CASRSDRRRFHEYNEQFF.

CDR3 protein: CASSQDGTGEKLFF. In DNA form, the CDR3 reads TGCGCCAGCAGCCAAGATGGGACAGGGGAAAAACTGTTTTTT. The gene calls are TRBV4-3 and TRBJ1-4; 9 bases align to TRBD1. The V and J ends lost 0 bases and 8 bases, in that order; junction bases with no gene match: 1. From germline, CDR1 is LGHNA and CDR2 YSLEER. The CDR3 is 14 amino acids.

The chain recombines TRBV7-9 with TRBJ1-1, with D unresolved. This CDR3 is 14 amino acids long. Germline CDR1 SEHNR, CDR2 FQNEAQ (reference sequence). V was cut by 6 bases and J by 3 bases, with 14 bases left in between. Written as DNA, the CDR3 is TGTGCCAGCAGTCGACCCGGTAAGGACACTGAAGCTTTCTTT. As protein: CASSRPGKDTEAFF.

To note about this clone: Other DNA sequences in this specimen translate into the identical CDR3. The chain employs TRBV7-9 and TRBJ1-3, with D uncertain. V was pared by 4 bases and J by 0 bases, with 10 bases between. Germline V gene sequence: CDR1 SEHNR, CDR2 FQNEAQ (reference sequence). The CDR3 length is 15 residues. CDR3 sequence: CASSSPRGSGNTIYF. CDR3 sequence (DNA): TGTGCCAGCAGCTCCCCTCGGGGCTCTGGAAACACCATATATTTT.

The chain employs TRBV6-5 and TRBJ2-7; TRBD2 agrees at 10 bases. The trim removed 0 bases at V and 5 bases at J, leaving 4 bases unmatched. The CDR3 runs 15 residues. Germline values: CDR1 MNHEY, CDR2 SVGAGI. The CDR3 region is CASSYSGTSVHEQYF. CDR3 coding DNA: TGTGCCAGCAGTTACTCCGGGACTAGCGTTCACGAGCAGTACTTC.

In the case of this clone: One end of the junction fails to match germline, which may point to a read error. The chain links TRBV27 to TRBJ2-3; D gene ambiguous. Germline values: CDR1 MNHEY, CDR2 SMNVEV (reference sequence). CDR3 length: 15 amino acids. The DNA for the CDR3 is TGTGCCAGCAAATCAGCCAGTCCGAGCAGAGATACGCAGTATTTT. Protein: CASKSASPSRDTQYF.

V is TRBV27 and J is TRBJ2-1, with D possibly called TRBD1 or TRBD2 (5 bases each). There are 13 residues in the CDR3. The V end was cut by 6 bases, the J end by 6 bases, with 12 bases between. Germline values: CDR1 MNHEY, CDR2 SMNVEV (reference sequence). CDR3 residues: CASSERTFNEQFF. CDR3 DNA: TGTGCCAGCAGCGAGCGGACATTCAATGAGCAGTTCTTC.

The chain has TRBV9 and TRBJ1-2; D gene ambiguous. Germline CDR1 is SGDLS and CDR2 is YYNGEE. The V gene lost 3 bases and the J gene lost 7 bases, with 10 bases spanning the gap. The CDR3 runs 12 residues. CDR3 residues: CASSGAYGGYTF. In DNA, the CDR3 is TGTGCCAGCAGCGGAGCATACGGTGGCTACACCTTC.